These 4 T cell receptor beta chains share one sample of origin, sequenced in a study of T cell repertoires in ileal Crohn's disease. The assay was immunoSEQ multiplex PCR, and TCRdb's table has in-frame clones only and misses some. The sample shows around 15,000 clones, 50% to 75% of them seen only once. The sample comprised ileal tissue. The receptors here all came from an adult with Crohn's disease.

The rearrangement joins TRBV7-9 to TRBJ2-1; D may be TRBD2 (5 bases). V lost 6 bases to trimming and J lost 10 bases, with 13 bases between them. Germline V gene sequence: CDR1 SEHNR, CDR2 FQNEAQ (reference sequence). This CDR3 region has 12 residues. The CDR3: CASSLYGEEQFF. DNA for the CDR3: TGTGCCAGCAGTTTATATGGGGAGGAGCAGTTCTTC.

The rearrangement joins TRBV27 to TRBJ2-3; 13 nucleotides align to TRBD2. The V gene's germline CDR1 is MNHEY and CDR2 SMNVEV (reference sequence). The CDR3 consists of 20 residues. J lost 1 base, V lost 0 bases, and 10 bases had no gene match. CDR3 amino acids: CASSLSRTSGGTGRTDTQYF. The CDR3 DNA is TGTGCCAGCAGTTTATCTAGGACTAGCGGGGGTACGGGCCGCACAGATACGCAGTATTTT.

This clone was seen a few times. This rearrangement joins TRBV6-5 to TRBJ1-1; D uncertain. CDR3 length equals 14 residues. V was pared by 6 bases and J by 6 bases, with 17 bases between. In germline, CDR1 is MNHEY, CDR2 SVGAGI. CDR3 nucleotide sequence: TGTGCCAGCAGGGGTTTATCGGCGGCAGCTGAAGCTTTCTTT. Protein: CASRGLSAAAEAFF.

The chain carries TRBV7-8 and TRBJ1-1; D remains ambiguous. The CDR3 has 13 amino acids. V was shortened by 11 bases and J by 1 base, with 14 bases between the two germline ends. Germline loops: CDR1 SGHVS, CDR2 FQNEAQ. CDR3: CASFRDTNTEAFF. The CDR3 nucleotides read TGTGCCTCTTTTCGGGATACGAACACTGAAGCTTTCTTT. Drawing the rest from reference TRBV7-8 and TRBJ1-1, the complete variable domain is GAGVSQSPRYKVAKRGQDVALRCDPISGHVSLFWYQQALGQGPEFLTYFQNEAQLDKSGLPSDRFFAERPEGSVSTLKIQRTQQEDSAVYLCASFRDTNTEAFFGQGTRLTVV.